A single TCR beta chain is shown here with its context. Its antigen has not been determined. No base quality information exists; no much larger clone differs at one position. This record belongs to a study of cytomegalovirus exposure and HLA in healthy donors (dated by TCRdb to about 2017). A note on the overall study: According to an earlier analysis of several hundred of the donors, roughly 180 million T cells yielded roughly 110 million unique TCR beta sequences and about 280 Gb of sequence data. An early release covering more than 500 HLA-typed donors comprised about 300 gigabases of sequencing data and tens of millions of unique TCR sequences. Among the roughly 370 genotyped donors, roughly 80% belonged to the genetic ancestry cluster associated with self-reported Caucasian donors. The study was designed to test whether signatures of past pathogen exposure could be identified by cataloging public T cell receptors. The T cell repertoires of around 670 subjects were profiled by immunosequencing and related to cytomegalovirus serostatus. A separate validation cohort of about 110 different subjects was used in addition to the approximately 610-subject first cohort. To predict cytomegalovirus infection status, the study brought together high-throughput TCR immunosequencing, statistical association of individual TCRs with disease status, and machine learning. In a later analysis, previously published TCR beta repertoires from more than 500 donors were re-analyzed and high-resolution HLA genotyping was added so that TCR occurrence patterns could be studied. In the later analysis, no new phenotypic data were used to find candidate immune exposures; instead, reliance was placed on TCR beta sequences and their occurrence across donors. In an earlier analysis of 500 to 650 of the donors, high-throughput TCR beta sequencing was used to judge whether each TCR beta V gene segment behaved as functional or pseudogenic. Donor age, sex, ethnicity and CMV serostatus were compiled alongside the repertoire data. A later genetic analysis used genome-wide SNP genotypes for about 60% of the roughly 700 donors, treating that subset as a discovery cohort. Every repertoire in the discovery cohort had been generated on one and the same sequencing platform. HLA typing covered class I and class II loci at four-digit resolution. The number of donors typed differed by locus, with roughly 629-640 for A, B, C, DRB1 and DQB1, 522 for DQA1, 606 for DPA1, and 472 for DPB1. Roughly five DR-DQ haplotypes were handled as single units for association and clustering, since linkage in the cohort was strong. Across approximately 400 genotyped donors of the cohort, an average of approximately 240,000 unique TCR beta nucleotide sequences per donor were sequenced, and around 19% of those sequences were non-productive.

The CDR3 runs 15 amino acids, cysteine and phenylalanine included. Of all the DNA, just the CDR3 is kept, 45 bases in frame from base 1. The germline V gene provides CDR1 SNHLY and CDR2 FYNNEI. At the junction V is shortened by 8 bases and J by 5 bases; bases outside the gene matches: 15. Summary of the overall study and its limitations: In a later analysis, HLA-associated TCR beta chains were found to be more clonally expanded and to have lower generation probabilities than equally common non-associated chains. The only immune exposure information available for the cohort was CMV serostatus. According to the authors, the approach could potentially be generalized to other disease states and immunological phenotypes. A later analysis found that TCR association rates varied across HLA loci, with DRB1 alleles showing the most associated TCRs and HLA-C alleles the fewest. Three of the identified cytomegalovirus-associated TCR beta chains were confirmed in vitro to be specific for cytomegalovirus antigens. A further reported finding was that TCR beta sequences accurately predicted the HLA-A and HLA-B alleles for most subjects in the first cohort. Most CMV-associated TCR beta chains appeared to be HLA-restricted in a later analysis, and the HLA associations seemed to be driven largely by CMV exposure. Correlated functional status among segregating V segments might be attributable to linkage disequilibrium, but an unknown experimental factor could not be ruled out. In a later analysis, some 18,000 TCR beta sequences were associated with specific HLA alleles at a false discovery rate of 0.05. Because HLA typing was unavailable for some donors at each locus, only the typed subset was used in association tests. The earlier analysis of 587 of the donors excluded some 15 rarely observed V segments, including chromosome 9 orphons, because counts were too low. Some IMGT-functional V segments, including TRBV6-2 and TRBV6-3, could not be told apart with the 87-base-pair reads, so those segments were excluded. A total of some 180 TCR beta chains were listed by the study as associated with cytomegalovirus. In a later analysis, several top co-occurrence clusters were reported to appear linked to parvovirus B19, influenza, CMV and Epstein-Barr virus. In an earlier analysis of about 550 of the donors, most TCR beta V segments were observed in productive rearrangements about 87% or about 30% of the time, broadly matching IMGT annotations. This cohort had only TCR beta chains sequenced, and the lack of alpha or paired-chain data limited which features could be detected. When HLA alleles, especially DR and DQ, strongly co-occurred, TCR associations were difficult to assign to individual alleles. A later genetic analysis reported fewer N-insertions in productive TCRs among donors in an Asian-associated ancestry cluster than the roughly 700-donor mean. Presence/absence analyses assumed roughly uniform sequencing depth across donors, an assumption that may not hold. The sequencing pipeline was judged likely to have produced a cluster of highly shared sequence variants as a technical artifact. In both the original and validation cohorts, the classifier was reported to diagnose cytomegalovirus status with high specificity and sensitivity. While some public TCRs were present in many individuals, most TCR sequences turned up only very rarely across donors. V-gene and J-gene trimming of TCR beta chains was associated with a missense DCLRE1C variant in a later genetic analysis, and the association was replicated in an independent cohort.

Library prep was done by the immunoSEQ multiplex PCR assay. A mixture of 60 forward primers for TCR Vbeta segments and 13 reverse primers for TCR Jbeta segments was used in the multiplex PCR. Amplification of the CDR3 region of rearranged TCR beta genes was performed with a multiplex PCR assay on genomic DNA. The amplified TCR beta libraries were sequenced on the Illumina HiSeq System as 87-base-pair reads. On the authors' methods: A later analysis counted tens of millions of unique TCR beta chains across the 600 to 850 repertoires, and around 12 million of these chains were shared by at least two donors. A nearest-neighbor algorithm error-corrected the raw reads and collapsed the reads into unique sequences, merging closely related sequences to remove PCR and sequencing errors. CDR3 sequences were aligned to IMGT reference sequences to assign V, D and J gene segments. For a sequence to be retained, at least a six-nucleotide match to both a V gene segment and a J gene segment was required. Rearrangements were called productive when the CDR3 lacked stop codons and stayed in frame with V and J; all others were non-productive. CDR3 was defined by IMGT convention, running from the second conserved V-encoded cysteine to the conserved J-encoded phenylalanine. In an earlier analysis of roughly 610 of the donors, sequences lacking an unambiguous match to a single V gene segment were excluded. An earlier analysis of some 500 of the donors classified V segments as functional when productive rearrangements were above 56.7% and as segregating when the standard deviation between donors was above 5%. A statistical classification framework was developed to diagnose cytomegalovirus status using the catalog of TCR beta chain sequences. In a later analysis, TCR nucleotide sequences were compared against IMGT/GENE-DB human TR gene sequences so that V and J genes could be assigned. A later analysis assigned CDR3 sequences and most-parsimonious VDJ recombination scenarios with the TCRdist pipeline. A later analysis defined each TCR beta chain by its CDR3 amino acid sequence plus V-gene family, and excluded reads lacking a unique V-gene family. To address suspected cross-contamination and a sequencing artifact, a later analysis removed approximately 590 highly shared, low-generation-probability nucleotide sequences. In a later analysis, a clonal expansion index was calculated for each public chain from normalized within-repertoire ranks of inferred template counts. In a later analysis, generation probabilities were computed using a VDJ recombination model fitted to out-of-frame rearrangements, and the results were checked against IGoR. In a later analysis, TCR-TCR, TCR-HLA and TCR-CMV co-occurrence was scored with hypergeometric tests, and a repertoire-size bias correction was applied to TCR pairs. A later analysis estimated false discovery rates by permuting HLA or CMV assignments 20 times. A later analysis grouped co-occurring TCRs with DBSCAN, adding TCRdist sequence similarity when clustering within HLA-allele-positive subsets. Co-occurrence clustering excluded repertoires with fewer than 30,000 or more than 120,000 public chains, plus five with anomalous nucleotide sharing. TCRdb carries this immuneACCESS record with in-frame sequences only. Its versions omit some clonotypes, under half of them owing to an unresolved V gene in the studies checked, with the rest unexplained. Clonal size and the V and J genes are those of that table, whereas D and trimming came from the DNA. A total of around 200,000 clones appear in this sample, approximately 79% of them only once. The ten most abundant clones make up about 4.6% of the sample.

The cohort was made up of about 670 healthy bone marrow donors. At the time of sampling, all cohort members were nominally healthy, though unrecorded immune exposures were likely present. The donor was CMV seropositive and belonged to the group of 270 or so seropositive cohort members. Each donor provided a peripheral blood sample, and peripheral blood mononuclear cells were used for TCR beta sequencing. The Qiagen DNeasy Blood Extraction Kit was used to extract genomic DNA from the blood cell samples. The receptor was derived from a woman aged 25-40 years in good health and CMV-seropositive. The sequenced sample was PBMCs. The rearrangement joined TRBV2 to TRBJ2-7, with 7 bases in between that match TRBD2. The nucleotide sequence reads TGTGCCAGCGGAGCCGGGCTAGCGGCCTCGGACGAGCAGTACTTC. This encodes CASGAGLAASDEQYF. Reference TRBV2 and TRBJ2-7 genes cover what lies past the CDR3, so the full variable domain is EPEVTQTPSHQVTQMGQEVILRCVPISNHLYFYWYRQILGQKVEFLVSFYNNEISEKSEIFDDQFSVERPDGSNFTLKIRSTKLEDSAMYFCASGAGLAASDEQYFGPGTRLTVT.